This T cell receptor (beta chain) is from a study of blood T cell repertoires in COVID-19. Trimming at V came to 7 bases and at J to 4 bases, leaving 9 bases not matched to a gene. This CDR3 is built from 14 residues. Germline CDR1 reads SNHLY; CDR2 reads FYNNEI. Participants came from about two dozen US areas, aged about 18 to 100 years. Symptom resolution, clearance, or two negative PCRs marked donors in Cohort 3 as recovered. Some clones are missing from TCRdb's copy, which holds only in-frame ones; the method was immunoSEQ multiplex PCR. This table has hundreds of thousands of clones, 70% to 90% appearing once.

This chain uses TRBV2 with TRBJ1-2, with 7 bases fitting TRBD1. This TCR derives from a man in his forties who had recovered from COVID-19. The specimen sequenced was PBMCs or T cells enriched from blood (not recorded which). The CDR3 coding sequence is TGTGCCAGCACCGCCAACAGGGGAGGCTATGGCTACACCTTC. Its protein product is CASTANRGGYGYTF.